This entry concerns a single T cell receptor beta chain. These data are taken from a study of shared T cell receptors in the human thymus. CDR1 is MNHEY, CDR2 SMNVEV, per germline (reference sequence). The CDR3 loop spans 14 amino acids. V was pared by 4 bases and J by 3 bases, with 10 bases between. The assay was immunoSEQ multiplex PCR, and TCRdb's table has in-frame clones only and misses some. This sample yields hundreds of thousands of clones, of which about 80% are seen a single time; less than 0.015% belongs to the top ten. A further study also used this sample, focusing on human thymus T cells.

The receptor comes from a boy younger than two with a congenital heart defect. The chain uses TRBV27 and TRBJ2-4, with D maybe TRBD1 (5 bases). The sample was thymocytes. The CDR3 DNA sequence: TGTGCCAGCAGTTCGTTAGGGGACAAAAACATTCAGTACTTC. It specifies CASSSLGDKNIQYF.